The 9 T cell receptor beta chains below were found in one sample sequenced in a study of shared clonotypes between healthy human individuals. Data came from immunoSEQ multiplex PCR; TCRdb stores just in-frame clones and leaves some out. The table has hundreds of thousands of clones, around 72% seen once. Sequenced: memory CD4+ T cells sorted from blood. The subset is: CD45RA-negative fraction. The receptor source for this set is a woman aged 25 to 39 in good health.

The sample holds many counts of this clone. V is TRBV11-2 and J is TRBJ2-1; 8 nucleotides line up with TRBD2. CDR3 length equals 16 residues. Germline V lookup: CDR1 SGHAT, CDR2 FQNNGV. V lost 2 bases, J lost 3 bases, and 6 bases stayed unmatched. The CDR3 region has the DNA TGTGCCAGCAGCTTAAGCGGGACTAGTATCTACAATGAGCAGTTCTTC. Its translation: CASSLSGTSIYNEQFF.

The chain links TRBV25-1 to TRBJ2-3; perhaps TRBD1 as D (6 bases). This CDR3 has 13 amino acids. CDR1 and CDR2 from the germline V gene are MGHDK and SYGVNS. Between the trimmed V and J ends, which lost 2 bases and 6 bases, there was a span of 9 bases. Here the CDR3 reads CASSEDRSDTQYF. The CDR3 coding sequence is TGTGCCAGCAGTGAAGACAGGTCCGATACGCAGTATTTT.

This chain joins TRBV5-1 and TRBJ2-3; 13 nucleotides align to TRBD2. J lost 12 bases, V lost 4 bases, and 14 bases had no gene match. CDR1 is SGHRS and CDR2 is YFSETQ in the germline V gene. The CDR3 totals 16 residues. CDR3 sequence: CASSTQGRTSGSIQYF. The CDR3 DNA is TGCGCCAGCAGCACCCAAGGTCGGACTAGCGGGAGCATTCAGTATTTT.

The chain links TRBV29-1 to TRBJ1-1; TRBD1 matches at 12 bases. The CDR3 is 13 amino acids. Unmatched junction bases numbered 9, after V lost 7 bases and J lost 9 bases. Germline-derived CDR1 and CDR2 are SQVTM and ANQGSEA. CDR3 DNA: TGCAGCGCCCAGGGGGGACAGGGGGCAAAAGCTTTCTTT. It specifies CSAQGGQGAKAFF.

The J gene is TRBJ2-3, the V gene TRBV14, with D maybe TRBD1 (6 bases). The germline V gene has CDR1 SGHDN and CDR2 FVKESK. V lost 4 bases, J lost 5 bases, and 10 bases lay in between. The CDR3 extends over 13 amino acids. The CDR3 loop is CASSPTGGDTQYF. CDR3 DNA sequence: TGTGCCAGCAGCCCGACAGGAGGAGATACGCAGTATTTT.

Here the CDR3 reads CASSIGYGLVDEQYF. DNA of the CDR3: TGTGCCAGTAGTATAGGTTACGGGTTAGTCGACGAGCAGTACTTC. The rearrangement joins TRBV19 to TRBJ2-7; D is unclear. The germline V gene encodes CDR1 LNHDA and CDR2 SQIVND (reference sequence). Trimming stripped 1 base from V and 5 bases from J, with 15 bases between. The CDR3 contains 15 residues.

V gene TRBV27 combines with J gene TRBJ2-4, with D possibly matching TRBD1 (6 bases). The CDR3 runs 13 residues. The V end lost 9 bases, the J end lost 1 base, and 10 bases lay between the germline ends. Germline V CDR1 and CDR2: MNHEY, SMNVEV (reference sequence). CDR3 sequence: CASRQAAKNIQYF. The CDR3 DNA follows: TGTGCCAGTAGACAGGCGGCCAAAAACATTCAGTACTTC.

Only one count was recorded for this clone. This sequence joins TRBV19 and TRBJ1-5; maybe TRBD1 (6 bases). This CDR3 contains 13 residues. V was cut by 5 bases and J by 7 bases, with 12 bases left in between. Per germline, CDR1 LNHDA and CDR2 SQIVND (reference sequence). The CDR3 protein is CASSGGRGQPQHF. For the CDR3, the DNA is TGTGCCAGTAGTGGGGGGCGAGGGCAGCCCCAGCATTTT.

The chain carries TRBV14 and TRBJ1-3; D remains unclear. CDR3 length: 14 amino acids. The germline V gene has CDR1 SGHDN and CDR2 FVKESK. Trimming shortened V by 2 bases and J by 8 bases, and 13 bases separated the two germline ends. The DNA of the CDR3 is TGTGCCAGCAGCCAACGGACGGGCAAGGACACCATATATTTT. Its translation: CASSQRTGKDTIYF.